This entry lists 26 T cell receptor beta chains sequenced from one sample in a study of cytomegalovirus exposure and HLA in healthy donors. Amplification used 60 Vbeta primers and 13 Jbeta primers. Profiling relied on immunoSEQ multiplex PCR, and the TCRdb table lists in-frame clones only, not all of them. The sample includes some 150,000 clones, under 85% of them seen just once. The sequenced sample consisted of PBMCs. The source of these receptors is a man aged 18-30 years in good health and CMV-seronegative.

The V gene is TRBV18, the J gene TRBJ1-6; no reliable D call. The CDR3 sequence is 13 residues long. The germline V and J ends were trimmed by 9 bases and 5 bases, with 11 bases remaining between them. Germline V gene lookup returns CDR1 KGHSH and CDR2 LQKENI. CDR3 residues: CASSGMNNSPLHF. The CDR3 DNA sequence: TGTGCCAGTTCCGGGATGAATAATTCACCCCTCCACTTT.

This clone was found a few times. The gene calls are TRBV9 and TRBJ2-1, with D possibly matching TRBD2 (5 bases). Per the germline V gene, CDR1 is SGDLS and CDR2 is YYNGEE. The CDR3 has 17 amino acids. Trimming shortened V by 0 bases and J by 1 base, and 14 bases separated the two germline ends. The CDR3 DNA sequence: TGTGCCAGCAGCGTAGCTAGCACCTTCCAATCCTACAATGAGCAGTTCTTC. Translating it yields CASSVASTFQSYNEQFF. Based on the CDR3 plus reference TRBV9 and TRBJ2-1, the full variable domain is DSGVTQTPKHLITATGQRVTLRCSPRSGDLSVYWYQQSLDQGLQFLIQYYNGEERAKGNILERFSAQQFPDLHSELNLSSLELGDSALYFCASSVASTFQSYNEQFFGPGTRLTVL.

This rearrangement joins TRBV4-1 to TRBJ1-1; 12 positions agree with TRBD1. There are 16 residues in the CDR3. V lost 4 bases to trimming and J lost 5 bases; unmatched junction nucleotides: 8. Germline lookup yields CDR1 MGHRA and CDR2 YSYEKL. The CDR3 DNA is TGCGCCAGCAGCCCGACGGGACAGGGGGCGAGGACTGAAGCTTTCTTT. Its protein is CASSPTGQGARTEAFF.

This rearrangement joins TRBV7-8 to TRBJ2-7; 7 bases line up with TRBD1. The CDR3 spans 16 residues. V lost 0 bases and J lost 6; bases outside the gene matches: 11. Germline V gene data show CDR1 as SGHVS and CDR2 as FQNEAQ. CDR3 protein: CASSLAYVRGISEQYF. The CDR3 region has the DNA TGTGCCAGCAGCTTAGCGTACGTCAGGGGGATCTCCGAGCAGTACTTC.

The gene calls are TRBV6-1 and TRBJ2-3; a possible D gene is TRBD2 (6 bases). V lost 5 bases to trimming and J lost 6 bases, with 18 bases between them. The CDR3 has 15 residues. The germline CDR1 and CDR2 sequences are MNHNS and SASEGT. The DNA of the CDR3 is TGTGCCAGCAGTCCCTTGGAGGGAACGGGCGATACGCAGTATTTT. Translating gives CASSPLEGTGDTQYF.

The chain employs TRBV7-8 and TRBJ2-1, with TRBD2 matching over 12 bases. CDR1 is SGHVS and CDR2 is FQNEAQ in the germline V gene. The CDR3 contains 19 residues. V lost 4 bases to trimming and J lost 0 bases; unmatched junction nucleotides: 10. The CDR3 DNA reads as TGTGCCAGCAGCTCCTTGGCTAGCGGGGGGGCTAGCTCCTACAATGAGCAGTTCTTC. It is translated as CASSSLASGGASSYNEQFF.

This rearrangement joins TRBV4-1 to TRBJ1-1, with no clear D. The CDR3 is made up of 13 amino acids. V dropped 0 bases and J dropped 8 bases, with 10 bases sitting between them. CDR1 is MGHRA, CDR2 YSYEKL, per germline. CDR3 coding DNA: TGCGCCAGCAGCCAAGACCGCTACTCCGAAGCTTTCTTT. This gives the protein CASSQDRYSEAFF.

J is TRBJ2-7 and V is TRBV11-2; the D gene is possibly TRBD2 (5 bases). This CDR3 comprises 15 residues. Germline V gene data show CDR1 as SGHAT and CDR2 as FQNNGV. V lost 4 bases to trimming and J lost 9 bases, with 22 bases between them. CDR3 coding DNA: TGTGCCAGCAGCTCACTCGAGGGCAACTTCCTAGGGCAGTACTTC. Its protein product is CASSSLEGNFLGQYF.

A few counts support this clone. The chain links TRBV9 to TRBJ2-5; TRBD2 matches at 15 bases. V dropped 4 bases and J dropped 4; count of bases not matched to a gene: 5. The CDR3 runs 16 residues. Germline V lookup: CDR1 SGDLS, CDR2 YYNGEE. CDR3 in amino acids: CASSSGLAGGAETQYF. CDR3 sequence (DNA): TGTGCCAGCAGCTCAGGACTAGCGGGGGGGGCAGAGACCCAGTACTTC. Full variable domain (rest looked up from reference TRBV9 and TRBJ2-5): DSGVTQTPKHLITATGQRVTLRCSPRSGDLSVYWYQQSLDQGLQFLIQYYNGEERAKGNILERFSAQQFPDLHSELNLSSLELGDSALYFCASSSGLAGGAETQYFGPGTRLLVL.

This clone has just one count. The V call is TRBV19, the J call TRBJ2-5; 12 bases match TRBD1. V lost 3 bases to trimming and J lost 5 bases; unmatched junction nucleotides: 16. Germline V CDR1 and CDR2: LNHDA, SQIVND (reference sequence). This CDR3 region has 19 residues. The CDR3 loop is CASSMVPLPGQGARETQYF. CDR3 sequence (DNA): TGTGCCAGTAGTATGGTCCCTTTGCCGGGACAGGGGGCCCGGGAGACCCAGTACTTC.

This clone was detected once. The chain joins TRBV5-1 to TRBJ2-3; 9 nucleotides line up with TRBD1. CDR3 length: 16 amino acids. Germline V lookup: CDR1 SGHRS, CDR2 YFSETQ. V dropped 5 bases and J dropped 0; count of bases not matched to a gene: 7. CDR3 nucleotides: TGCGCCAGCAGGACAGGGGGTGGCTTCAGCACAGATACGCAGTATTTT. Amino acids: CASRTGGGFSTDTQYF.

In its sample, this clone was seen a few times. This sequence joins TRBV11-2 and TRBJ1-1; the D is unclear. This CDR3 is 17 amino acids long. Germline V gene data show CDR1 as SGHAT and CDR2 as FQNNGV. V was trimmed by 7 bases and J by 0 bases, leaving 21 bases between them. The CDR3 spells CASTAGRVGLMNTEAFF. CDR3 DNA: TGTGCCAGCACCGCGGGAAGGGTCGGTCTTATGAACACTGAAGCTTTCTTT.

V gene TRBV19 combines with J gene TRBJ2-2; 13 nucleotides match TRBD2. Germline CDR1 reads LNHDA; CDR2 reads SQIVND (reference sequence). This CDR3 comprises 17 residues. V lost 5 bases, J lost 6 bases, and 9 bases stayed unmatched. CDR3 nucleotide sequence: TGTGCCAGTAGTCGGACTAGCGGGGGCCTAGAGGCCGGGGAGCTGTTTTTT. Translated: CASSRTSGGLEAGELFF. The whole variable domain, filled in from reference TRBV19 and TRBJ2-2, reads DGGITQSPKYLFRKEGQNVTLSCEQNLNHDAMYWYRQDPGQGLRLIYYSQIVNDFQKGDIAEGYSVSREKKESFPLTVTSAQKNPTAFYLCASSRTSGGLEAGELFFGEGSRLTVL.

This clone was picked up a small number of times. The chain has TRBV2 and TRBJ2-7; 9 bases align to TRBD1. The CDR3 is 14 residues long. Unmatched junction bases numbered 8, after V lost 6 bases and J lost 5 bases. Per germline, CDR1 SNHLY and CDR2 FYNNEI. The CDR3 coding sequence is TGTGCCAGCAGGGCGGGACAGGGTATCAACGAGCAGTACGTC. It specifies CASRAGQGINEQYV.

This clone was found once. The chain has TRBV6-1 and TRBJ2-7, with 10 bases matching TRBD1. Per germline, CDR1 MNHNS and CDR2 SASEGT. Unmatched junction bases numbered 4, after V lost 3 bases and J lost 2 bases. The CDR3 is 15 residues long. The CDR3 spells CASSDAGTGAYEQYV. CDR3 bases: TGTGCCAGCAGTGACGCCGGGACAGGGGCCTACGAGCAGTACGTC.

The count of this clone is one. The chain recombines TRBV4-3 with TRBJ1-1; TRBD1 agrees at 9 bases. The CDR3 runs 18 residues. V was pared by 0 bases and J by 5 bases, with 13 bases of the junction left unmatched. The germline CDR1 and CDR2 sequences are LGHNA and YSLEER. The CDR3 protein is CASSQEPSRQGGRTEAFF. CDR3 coding DNA: TGCGCCAGCAGCCAAGAACCCTCCCGACAGGGGGGTCGTACTGAAGCTTTCTTT.

The chain recombines TRBV2 with TRBJ1-1, with 9 bases that match TRBD1. V lost 4 bases to trimming and J lost 0 bases; unmatched junction nucleotides: 0. This CDR3 is 14 amino acids long. Germline assignment: CDR1 SNHLY and CDR2 FYNNEI. Written as DNA, the CDR3 is TGTGCCAGCAGTGGGACAGGGGTGAACACTGAAGCTTTCTTT. Protein sequence: CASSGTGVNTEAFF.

The gene calls are TRBV5-1 and TRBJ2-5; no clear D. Germline values: CDR1 SGHRS, CDR2 YFSETQ. CDR3 length: 12 residues. Trimming cost V 5 bases and J 0 bases, with 5 bases left between them. The CDR3 DNA reads TGCGCCAGCAGAGGAGACCAAGAGACCCAGTACTTC. Its translation: CASRGDQETQYF.

This chain's CDR3 is CASSRTGGFTEAFF. The DNA for the CDR3 is TGCGCCAGCAGCAGGACAGGGGGCTTCACTGAAGCTTTCTTT. The gene calls are TRBV5-1 and TRBJ1-1; 11 nucleotides align to TRBD1. The CDR3 runs to 14 residues. Trimming removed 4 bases from V and 4 bases from J; junction bases left unmatched: 3. CDR1 SGHRS and CDR2 YFSETQ come from the germline V gene.

Concerning this clone itself: A read error may account for a junction end that differs from germline. The genes are TRBV6-4 and TRBJ2-3, with TRBD1 matching 9 bases. The CDR3 runs to 12 residues. CDR1 is MRHNA and CDR2 is SNTAGT in the germline V gene. CDR3 bases: TGTGCCAGCAGTGACCGACGGGACAGGGTTTTTTTT. Translation: CASSDRRDRVFF.

V usage is TRBV4-1 and J usage is TRBJ1-1; D perhaps matches TRBD1 (5 bases). The CDR3 has 15 amino acids. V was clipped by 2 bases and J by 2 bases, with 12 bases between them. From germline, CDR1 is MGHRA and CDR2 YSYEKL. The CDR3 region has the DNA TGCGCCAGCAGCCAAATAACAGGACCCAACACTGAAGCTTTCTTT. Protein sequence: CASSQITGPNTEAFF.

Comments on this clone: One end of the junction varies from germline; a read error may be responsible. The chain links TRBV2 to TRBJ2-4; D unclear. This CDR3 region has 15 residues. Per the germline V gene, CDR1 is SNHLY and CDR2 is FYNNEI. CDR3 loop: CASSPQSGYLNSQYF. In DNA, the CDR3 is TGTGCCAGCAGCCCCCAGTCCGGCTACCTCAACAGTCAGTACTTC.

This clone was observed a few times. The rearrangement joins TRBV7-9 to TRBJ2-3, with D tentatively TRBD1 (6 bases). The V gene lost 5 bases and the J gene lost 2 bases, with 17 bases spanning the gap. The length of the CDR3 is 16 residues. CDR1 and CDR2 (germline): SEHNR, FQNEAQ (reference sequence). The CDR3 is CASSARQETPTDTQYF. The DNA of the CDR3 is TGTGCCAGCAGCGCACGACAGGAGACCCCCACAGATACGCAGTATTTT.

This clone was found a few times. The genes are TRBV6-6 and TRBJ1-1, with a possible D match to TRBD1 (6 bases). Germline lookup yields CDR1 MNHNY and CDR2 SVGAGI (reference sequence). CDR3 length equals 13 residues. The germline V and J ends were trimmed by 6 bases and 4 bases, with 12 bases remaining between them. CDR3 DNA sequence: TGTGCCAGCAGCCCCGAAGGGGGCACTGAAGCTTTCTTT. Protein sequence: CASSPEGGTEAFF.

The chain employs TRBV19 and TRBJ1-3; TRBD1 is a possible D gene (6 bases). The CDR3 runs to 14 residues. Germline lookup yields CDR1 LNHDA and CDR2 SQIVND (reference sequence). The V gene lost 6 bases and the J gene lost 7 bases, with 16 bases spanning the gap. DNA of the CDR3: TGTGCCAGTAGGAAACAGGGCCCCGGGAACACCATATATTTT. Translating it yields CASRKQGPGNTIYF.

This clone has a handful of counts. The V call is TRBV21-1, the J call TRBJ2-4; the listed D gene, TRBD1, was not tested against the DNA. TRBV21-1 is classified as a pseudogene. CDR3 size: 14 residues. The CDR3 region is CASSKVWLENIQYF. In DNA form, the CDR3 reads TGTGCCAGCAGCAAAGTCTGGCTTGAAAACATTCAGTACTTC.